This T cell receptor (beta chain) was recovered during a study of blood T cells in healthy people across ages (dated by TCRdb to the mid-2010s). Context from the whole study: In model experiments, template switching captured about one uniquely barcoded TCR beta cDNA molecule for every two T cells. The study measured age-related changes in TCR beta repertoire diversity using deep sequencing normalized with unique cDNA molecular identifiers. Four age groups were formed from the donors: young (average approximately 16 years), middle-aged (approximately 40), aged (around 68) and long-lived (around 82). To avoid experimental bias, donors of different ages were randomly spread across the sequencing lanes. The study analyzed two additional independent replicas of 1 million unique cDNA reads from the same blood draw for two donors, one aged 18 to 29 and one aged 80 or older.

Receptor amplification or capture employed 5' RACE. The data were produced on an Illumina HiSeq 2500. The second PCR ran for about 6 to 11 cycles and used a J-beta primer mix along with a sample-barcoded 5' primer. A template-switch 5' adaptor carrying 12 random nucleotides introduced a unique molecular identifier onto each TCR beta cDNA molecule. Each sample yielded at least 2.5 million CDR3-containing paired-end reads. All of the RNA was converted into first-strand cDNA using the Mint cDNA synthesis kit, with a TRBC-specific oligonucleotide serving as the primer. After uracil-DNA glycosylase treatment, a first 18-cycle PCR used universal primers M1SS and BC2_uni_R on all cDNA. The study's own analysis went as follows. Each sample was normalized by randomly selecting 1 million high-quality reads, each carrying a distinct molecular identifier. Reads with shared molecular identifiers were discarded instead of being binned into consensus sequences. MiTCR, with a Q25 quality threshold and the strictest error-elimination algorithm, was used for CDR3 identification, clonotype clustering and error correction. A nonparametric unseen species model with Euler transformation was used to estimate a lower bound on total TCR beta diversity. In TCRdb, the public reads were trimmed at Q25 with fastp and aligned with MiXCR, with productive beta chains retained. Rows matching on CDR3 protein sequence are summarized as one entry with the most common DNA and genes. TCRdb's processing, not the authors', yielded these V and J calls. Within this sample are about 650,000 distinct CDR3 sequences, with about 51% of them counted one time only. The ten largest clones take up roughly 13% of the sample.

Study-wide conclusions, independent of this receptor: The long-lived group showed more naive CD4+ T cells, fewer expanded clones and increased TCR diversity than the aged group, suggesting age selection. Observed TCR beta diversity correlated strongly with the percentage of naive T cells measured by flow cytometry. Estimates of total diversity based on one million sequenced T cells were regarded as lower bounds and as underestimates. Conclusive comparison of naive and antigen-experienced compartments was prevented by the profiling of bulk unsorted PBMCs. Because donor CMV infection status was unknown, age-related changes in expanded clonotypes were potentially confounded. As age increased, observed TCR beta diversity per million T cells dropped in a roughly linear way, and a significant reduction was already evident by age 40.

The roughly 37 donors, aged about 6 to 90 years, were systemically healthy Caucasian individuals from Russia. Ten milliliters of peripheral blood were drawn from each donor into EDTA-treated Vacutainer tubes. PBMCs were isolated by Ficoll-Paque density-gradient centrifugation, with at least 6 million obtained per sample. Trizol reagent was used to extract total RNA from PBMCs, with at least 5 micrograms per sample. Naive CD45RAhigh/CD27high T cell percentages were measured by flow cytometry on a PBMC aliquot from every donor. On this clonotype: Its antigen has not been determined. Base-call qualities are not available, and no considerably larger clone is one nucleotide away.

The CDR3 contains 15 residues, cysteine and phenylalanine counted. The retained sequence is limited to the CDR3, 45 bases, with the frame set at the first base. CDR1 and CDR2 are drawn from the germline V gene: SGHTA, FQGNSA. Trimming takes 1 base from V and 5 bases from J, and the germline ends sit 13 bases apart. This TCR came from a woman of 80 years or more in good health. The rearrangement joined TRBV7-2 to TRBJ2-3, and TRBD2 may be the D gene, going by 6 matching bases. Sequencing was performed on blood. The CDR3 region reads CASSLGGLGGDTQYF. The DNA sequence is TGTGCCAGCAGCTTAGGGGGGTTGGGGGGAGATACGCAGTATTTT.